A single sample gave rise to the 30 T cell receptor beta chains below, sequenced in a study of control samples from healthy donors and cancer patients. Here immunoSEQ multiplex PCR was the method, and the copy in TCRdb shows in-frame clones only, minus some. The table includes around 120,000 clones, about 95% detected once. Sequencing used blood. The receptors were gathered from a man younger than 45 in good health.

The V call is TRBV6-2 or TRBV6-3, the J call TRBJ2-5; tentative D call: TRBD2 (6 bases). V shed 3 bases and J shed 3 bases, with 11 bases lying between them. CDR1 and CDR2 from the germline V gene are MNHEY and SVGEGT. This CDR3 has 14 amino acids. CDR3 residues: CASSYGGSKETQYF. CDR3 in DNA: TGTGCCAGCAGTTATGGAGGGAGTAAAGAGACCCAGTACTTC.

The count of this clone is one. The CDR3 bases are TGTGCCAGCAGCCAGGGTAACACTCGAAGTGGCTACACCTTC. Protein product: CASSQGNTRSGYTF. V is TRBV14 and J is TRBJ1-2; D call uncertain. Trimming removed 3 bases from V and 7 bases from J, with 15 bases in between. This CDR3 has 14 amino acids. In germline, CDR1 is SGHDN, CDR2 FVKESK.

This chain links TRBV28 with TRBJ1-6, with a possible D match to TRBD1 (6 bases). The CDR3 extends over 12 amino acids. Germline CDR1 reads MDHEN; CDR2 reads SYDVKM. V dropped 8 bases and J dropped 8 bases, with 10 bases sitting between them. The CDR3 sequence is CASRDTHSPLHF. CDR3 in DNA: TGTGCCAGCCGGGACACCCATTCACCCCTCCACTTT.

In regard to this clone: At the DNA level, this CDR3 is encoded by other sequences in the same sample as well. The J gene is TRBJ1-1, the V gene TRBV7-9; D remains ambiguous. Germline CDR1 is SEHNR and CDR2 is FQNEAQ (reference sequence). Trimming shortened V by 3 bases and J by 0 bases, and 5 bases separated the two germline ends. The CDR3 sequence is 13 residues long. This chain's CDR3 is CASSLALNTEAFF. As DNA, the CDR3 is TGTGCCAGCAGCTTGGCGTTGAACACTGAAGCTTTCTTT.

This chain links TRBV28 with TRBJ1-1; D is perhaps TRBD1 (5 bases). V was shortened by 8 bases and J by 0 bases, with 13 bases between the two germline ends. The CDR3 sequence is 14 residues long. The germline gives CDR1 MDHEN, CDR2 SYDVKM. The CDR3 protein is CASLGGFLNTEAFF. CDR3 in DNA: TGTGCCAGCCTTGGGGGGTTTCTGAACACTGAAGCTTTCTTT.

The chain couples TRBV3-1 (or the pseudogene TRBV3-2) to TRBJ2-1; 8 nucleotides match TRBD1. Germline assignment: CDR1 LGHDT and CDR2 YNNKEL (reference sequence). There are 16 residues in the CDR3. V was clipped by 4 bases and J by 4 bases; unmatched bases: 9. CDR3 residues: CASSRSGTGLYNEQFF. The CDR3 DNA is TGTGCCAGCAGCCGTTCCGGGACAGGCCTTTACAATGAGCAGTTCTTC.

The rearrangement links TRBV19 to TRBJ1-3; 12 nucleotides match TRBD1. J was trimmed by 5 bases and V by 8 bases; bases with no gene match: 16. The germline CDR1 and CDR2 sequences are LNHDA and SQIVND (reference sequence). The CDR3 runs to 18 residues. Here the CDR3 reads CASAPGTGGLGLRNTIYF. CDR3 bases: TGTGCCAGTGCGCCCGGGACAGGGGGCCTCGGGTTGAGAAACACCATATATTTT.

The chain is built from TRBV4-3 and TRBJ2-2; TRBD2 aligns across 8 bases. J was trimmed by 3 bases and V by 1 base; bases with no gene match: 7. Germline values: CDR1 LGHNA, CDR2 YSLEER. CDR3 size: 17 residues. The CDR3 coding sequence is TGCGCCAGCAGCCAAGTTCCACTAGCGGTGTACACCGGGGAGCTGTTTTTT. Amino acid sequence: CASSQVPLAVYTGELFF.

The genes are TRBV7-2 and TRBJ2-7, with D hard to call. V was pared by 2 bases and J by 3 bases, with 2 bases between. The CDR3 spans 11 residues. Germline V gives CDR1 SGHTA, CDR2 FQGNSA. The CDR3, as DNA: TGTGCCAGCAGCTTATACTACGAGCAGTACTTC. Its translation: CASSLYYEQYF.

The chain links TRBV6-2 or TRBV6-3 to TRBJ1-5, with D maybe TRBD1 (5 bases). Per the germline V gene, CDR1 is MNHEY and CDR2 is SVGEGT. The CDR3 is 12 residues long. The V and J ends lost 5 bases and 7 bases respectively, with 9 bases between them. As DNA, the CDR3 is TGTGCCAGCAGTCGGGACCTACAGCCCCAGCATTTT. Its protein product is CASSRDLQPQHF.

The table lists this clone with a count of one. The chain employs TRBV19 and TRBJ1-6; D is ambiguous. Deletions cut 6 bases from V and 0 bases from J, with 9 bases between. CDR3 length: 15 amino acids. The V gene's germline CDR1 is LNHDA and CDR2 SQIVND (reference sequence). This CDR3 reads CASRTELSYNSPLHF. DNA for the CDR3: TGTGCCAGTAGAACAGAACTCTCCTATAATTCACCCCTCCACTTT.

The chain links TRBV29-1 to TRBJ1-2; 12 bases fit TRBD1. In germline, CDR1 is SQVTM, CDR2 ANQGSEA. V lost 6 bases and J lost 5; bases outside the gene matches: 4. This CDR3 is 13 amino acids long. CDR3 region: CSVGTGGTYGYTF. The CDR3 DNA reads TGCAGCGTCGGGACAGGGGGCACGTATGGCTACACCTTC.

The V call is TRBV6-5, the J call TRBJ1-4, with TRBD1 as a possible D gene (5 bases). CDR1 MNHEY and CDR2 SVGAGI come from the germline V gene. The V and J ends lost 6 bases and 2 bases respectively, with 13 bases between them. The CDR3 is 15 residues long. The CDR3 nucleotides read TGTGCCAGCAGCGAGGGGACGGTCACTAATGAAAAACTGTTTTTT. Protein: CASSEGTVTNEKLFF.

As DNA, the CDR3 is TGTGCCAGCAGTTACGGGACTAGCGGGGGCTACGAGCAGTACTTC. Its translation is CASSYGTSGGYEQYF. V gene TRBV6-2 or TRBV6-3 combines with J gene TRBJ2-7; 14 nucleotides agree with TRBD2. Germline CDR1 is MNHEY and CDR2 is SVGEGT. The CDR3 length is 15 residues. Trimming at V came to 2 bases and at J to 3 bases, leaving 0 bases not matched to a gene.

This clone was counted a single time. The chain has TRBV5-1 and TRBJ2-5, with D perhaps matching TRBD1 (6 bases). The CDR3 has 15 residues. Deletions cut 1 base from V and 5 bases from J, with 15 bases between. From germline, CDR1 is SGHRS and CDR2 YFSETQ. CDR3 residues: CASSLISRGMETQYF. The DNA for the CDR3 is TGCGCCAGCAGCTTGATTAGTAGGGGGATGGAGACCCAGTACTTC.

The chain is built from TRBV18 and TRBJ2-7; TRBD2 aligns across 8 bases. This CDR3 region has 14 residues. Germline loops: CDR1 KGHSH, CDR2 LQKENI. Trimming cost V 3 bases and J 4 bases; bases outside gene matches: 5. This chain's CDR3 is CASSPREGGYEQYF. Here the CDR3 DNA reads TGTGCCAGCTCACCCCGGGAGGGGGGTTACGAGCAGTACTTC.

The chain couples TRBV30 to TRBJ1-2; D is undetermined. The CDR3 extends over 10 amino acids. V lost 8 bases and J lost 8, with 12 bases in between. Germline loops: CDR1 GTSNPN, CDR2 SVGIG (reference sequence). The CDR3 DNA is TGTGCCCTGTACATAAGAGGCTACACCTTC. It specifies CALYIRGYTF.

The CDR3 DNA reads TGTGCCAGCAGTGAGGATCCCGGGGCCCTGCGTTCACCCCTCCACTTT. Translated, it gives CASSEDPGALRSPLHF. This rearrangement joins TRBV2 to TRBJ1-6, with D perhaps matching TRBD1 (5 bases). This CDR3 is built from 16 residues. V lost 3 bases, J lost 9 bases, and 18 bases lay in between. Per the germline V gene, CDR1 is SNHLY and CDR2 is FYNNEI. Supplemented by reference TRBV2 and TRBJ1-6, the full variable domain reads EPEVTQTPSHQVTQMGQEVILRCVPISNHLYFYWYRQILGQKVEFLVSFYNNEISEKSEIFDDQFSVERPDGSNFTLKIRSTKLEDSAMYFCASSEDPGALRSPLHFGNGTRLTVT.

The genes are TRBV10-1 and TRBJ2-3, with TRBD2 matching 12 bases. The CDR3 is 19 amino acids. Germline-derived CDR1 and CDR2 are WNHNN and SYGVQD (reference sequence). With V trimmed by 2 bases and J by 3 bases, 12 bases remained unmatched. CDR3 in DNA: TGCGCCAGCAGTGAGGGCTCTAGCGGGGGGGCCAGGGAAACAGATACGCAGTATTTT. It yields the protein CASSEGSSGGARETDTQYF.

This sequence joins TRBV4-1 and TRBJ2-1, with D maybe TRBD2 (6 bases). With 3 bases removed from V and 5 bases from J, the gap between germline ends came to 14 bases. This CDR3 has 15 residues. CDR1 is MGHRA and CDR2 is YSYEKL in the germline V gene. The CDR3 coding sequence is TGCGCCAGCAGCCAGGCACTAGGGAGGCACAATGAGCAGTTCTTC. Amino acid sequence: CASSQALGRHNEQFF.

The chain uses TRBV2 and TRBJ2-7; TRBD2 matches 7 bases. J lost 3 bases, V lost 7 bases, and 6 bases had no gene match. CDR1 SNHLY and CDR2 FYNNEI come from the germline V gene. The CDR3 has 13 amino acids. The CDR3 DNA is TGTGCCAGCAATCCTGGGGGGGTCTACGAGCAGTACTTC. Translated: CASNPGGVYEQYF.

The chain joins TRBV27 to TRBJ2-5, with 8 bases aligning to TRBD2. This CDR3 comprises 17 residues. Germline CDR1 reads MNHEY; CDR2 reads SMNVEV (reference sequence). V was clipped by 5 bases and J by 2 bases; unmatched bases: 13. CDR3 sequence reads: CASSPARGLGVQETQYF. DNA for the CDR3: TGTGCCAGCAGTCCGGCCCGGGGACTAGGGGTTCAAGAGACCCAGTACTTC.

This clone appeared a single time. The chain carries TRBV2 and TRBJ2-7; D is undetermined. Looked up from germline, CDR1 is SNHLY and CDR2 is FYNNEI. This CDR3 is 12 amino acids long. V was clipped by 7 bases and J by 1 base, with 8 bases between them. The DNA of the CDR3 is TGTGCCAGCAACCTCATGTCCTACGAGCAGTACTTC. Translation: CASNLMSYEQYF.

This chain joins TRBV5-1 and TRBJ2-3; D remains ambiguous. This CDR3 spans 14 amino acids. V was pared by 2 bases and J by 3 bases, with 10 bases between. The germline gives CDR1 SGHRS, CDR2 YFSETQ. This CDR3 reads CASSFGQETDTQYF. The CDR3 region has the DNA TGCGCCAGCAGCTTCGGTCAGGAGACAGATACGCAGTATTTT.

The CDR3 bases are TGCGCCAGCAGCCCGTGGGGCAATGAGCAGTTCTTC. Its translation is CASSPWGNEQFF. The V and J genes are TRBV5-1 and TRBJ2-1, with D unclear. Germline V gene lookup returns CDR1 SGHRS and CDR2 YFSETQ. With 4 bases removed from V and 6 bases from J, the gap between germline ends came to 8 bases. This CDR3 contains 12 residues.

This clone was seen once. The gene calls are TRBV28 and TRBJ1-1; D may be TRBD1 (6 bases). Germline V gives CDR1 MDHEN, CDR2 SYDVKM. There are 14 residues in the CDR3. V was pared by 1 base and J by 11 bases, with 17 bases between. In DNA, the CDR3 is TGTGCCAGCAGTTTATCCGCCGGGACACCAATCGCTTTCTTT. It is translated as CASSLSAGTPIAFF. Filled out from reference TRBV28 and TRBJ1-1, the complete variable domain reads DVKVTQSSRYLVKRTGEKVFLECVQDMDHENMFWYRQDPGLGLRLIYFSYDVKMKEKGDIPEGYSVSREKKERFSLILESASTNQTSMYLCASSLSAGTPIAFFGQGTRLTVV.

The chain's CDR3 is CASKDNTEAFF. The CDR3 DNA follows: TGTGCCTCCAAGGATAACACTGAAGCTTTCTTT. The rearrangement uses TRBV19 and TRBJ1-1; no firm D call. The CDR3 is made up of 11 amino acids. Germline CDR1 is LNHDA and CDR2 is SQIVND (reference sequence). V lost 11 bases, J lost 2 bases, and 9 bases lay in between.

The chain is built from TRBV29-1 and TRBJ1-1, with D unclear. Between the trimmed V and J ends, which lost 7 bases and 0 bases, there was a span of 21 bases. Looked up from germline, CDR1 is SQVTM and CDR2 is ANQGSEA. The CDR3 spans 16 residues. The CDR3 is CSGHYPHSPMNTEAFF. The CDR3, as DNA: TGCAGCGGGCACTATCCTCATTCCCCCATGAACACTGAAGCTTTCTTT.

The V and J genes are TRBV28 and TRBJ2-1, with D uncertain. Germline lookup yields CDR1 MDHEN and CDR2 SYDVKM. Between the trimmed V and J ends, which lost 4 bases and 0 bases, there was a span of 10 bases. The CDR3 extends over 15 amino acids. The DNA for the CDR3 is TGTGCCAGCAGTTCCCCTAAGTACTCCTACAATGAGCAGTTCTTC. Translated, it gives CASSSPKYSYNEQFF. Full variable domain (outside the CDR3, taken from reference TRBV28 and TRBJ2-1): DVKVTQSSRYLVKRTGEKVFLECVQDMDHENMFWYRQDPGLGLRLIYFSYDVKMKEKGDIPEGYSVSREKKERFSLILESASTNQTSMYLCASSSPKYSYNEQFFGPGTRLTVL.

The chain is built from TRBV9 and TRBJ1-4; 9 nucleotides align to TRBD1. This CDR3 is 18 amino acids long. V dropped 0 bases and J dropped 3; count of bases not matched to a gene: 9. Germline V gene sequence: CDR1 SGDLS, CDR2 YYNGEE. The CDR3, as DNA: TGTGCCAGCAGCGTAGGACGCATGGGACAGGGTCCTAATGAAAAACTGTTTTTT. This translates into CASSVGRMGQGPNEKLFF.